This T cell receptor (beta chain) came from a study of identical twins. A few counts support this clonotype. Its antigen is still unknown. Whole-study results and caveats: Compared with models, monozygotic twins showed more out-of-frame TCR alpha sharing.

The ends were cut back, 2 bases at V and 6 bases at J, with 7 bases in the middle. The CDR3 has 12 residues. CDR1 and CDR2 (germline): KGHSH, LQKENI. After template switching added a universal primer site, the resulting cDNA carried unique molecular identifiers. MiXCR, applied by TCRdb to the 5' RACE reads, yields one record per CDR3 protein. Here the sample spans about 790,000 distinct CDR3 sequences, roughly 18% being singletons. The same sample was also used in a study of T cells expressing NK-cell markers. That paper states: The use of an anti-gamma-delta TCR antibody, which was added in several experiments, restricted sorting to T cells expressing alpha-beta TCR. Whether expanded NKG2C+ T cell clones were HCMV-specific remained unclear.

Sequencing input: PBMCs. The chain employs TRBV18 and TRBJ1-2; D remains ambiguous. This clonotype originated in a woman aged 18-35 years in good health. The CDR3 nucleotides read TGTGCCAGCTCACCAGCAAGGGATGGCTACACCTTC. Translation gives CASSPARDGYTF.